This record looks at one T cell receptor (beta chain) sequence and its context. Its antigen remains undetermined. No per-base quality is available; no much larger clone lies one base away. The data stem from a study of T cell responses to AZD1222 COVID-19 vaccine (dated by TCRdb to the early 2020s). In the study overall: AZD1222 recipients given second doses at about 4 weeks or at about 12 weeks were pooled, since spike-specific TCR depth and breadth were not found to differ between the two schedules. A total of approximately 250 trial participants underwent TCR sequencing, of whom more than 200 had received two doses of AZD1222 and some 25 had received two doses of the MenACWY control vaccine. Enrollment into the trials was organized by age into subgroups of 18-55, 56-69 and 70-plus years, and those subgroups contained roughly 150, 30 and 60 TCR-sequenced participants, respectively. Study-wide conclusions, independent of this receptor: In the small 56-69-year group, the increase in depth fell short of significance, most likely because of low power. Reportedly, close to half of the unique spike-specific TCRs recognized epitopes lying outside the regions that are mutated in the B.1.351 and B.1.1.7 variants. Most participants were white British and females outnumbered males, and the authors suggested that clonal diversity may have been underestimated. Conclusions about previously exposed vaccinees were limited because only a handful of AZD1222 recipients were SARS-CoV-2 seropositive at baseline. Spike-specific TCR breadth and depth rose significantly after two AZD1222 doses compared with day 0 and with MenACWY recipients. The vaccine-associated CD4 TCRs covered the entire spike protein, and the dominant responses fell in regions 160-218 and 743-854. Because no day 14 peak-response samples were available, repertoires were characterized only after the peak T cell response.

Trimming takes 5 bases from V and 4 bases from J, and the germline ends sit 17 bases apart. CDR1 and CDR2 are drawn from the germline V gene (reference sequence): LNHNV, YYDKDF. The CDR3 runs 15 amino acids, cysteine and phenylalanine included. Left in the record is the CDR3 DNA by itself, 45 bases read in frame from the first base. The CDR3 regions of human TCRbeta chains were subjected to immunosequencing. Per the authors' processing: Repertoire TCRs were matched against a reference library of SARS-CoV-2-specific TCRs generated with the MIRA antigen-specificity platform. Breadth was defined as the fraction of unique TCRs that were SARS-CoV-2-associated. Depth was defined as the fraction of total T cells that were SARS-CoV-2-associated. Using the MIRA data, each spike-specific TCR was mapped to the spike region that the TCR reacts to and placed in a CD4 or CD8 class. Log10-transformed breadth and depth values were compared by one-way ANOVA with Sidak's multiple comparisons tests. This immuneACCESS table, as held by TCRdb, lists in-frame sequences with V and J called but not all clones. Of the missing ones, under half trace to an unresolved V gene in checked studies; the others have no known cause. That table gives V, J and clone size, and the DNA gave D and trimming. The sample records about 100,000 clones, roughly 89% of which are singletons. Together, the top ten hold more than 15% of the sample.

The sample's time point label is to be understood as: baseline before first vaccination. Vaccinee samples were obtained from the UK trials COV001 and COV002, which included a single-blind randomized controlled phase 2/3 trial of AZD1222 (ChAdOx1 nCoV-19) in healthy adults. For TCRbeta chain sequencing, PBMC samples from trial participants were taken at day 0 and at day 28 after the second dose. The input for sequencing was peripheral blood, taken on day 0 of AZD1222 vaccination. This receptor chain uses TRBV15 and TRBJ2-5; 5 matching bases give a weak D call of TRBD1. The receptor was isolated from an adult in good health. The nucleotide sequence reads TGTGCCACCAGCCTAGAGACAAGGGGCTCAGAGACCCAGTACTTC. Translation gives CATSLETRGSETQYF.